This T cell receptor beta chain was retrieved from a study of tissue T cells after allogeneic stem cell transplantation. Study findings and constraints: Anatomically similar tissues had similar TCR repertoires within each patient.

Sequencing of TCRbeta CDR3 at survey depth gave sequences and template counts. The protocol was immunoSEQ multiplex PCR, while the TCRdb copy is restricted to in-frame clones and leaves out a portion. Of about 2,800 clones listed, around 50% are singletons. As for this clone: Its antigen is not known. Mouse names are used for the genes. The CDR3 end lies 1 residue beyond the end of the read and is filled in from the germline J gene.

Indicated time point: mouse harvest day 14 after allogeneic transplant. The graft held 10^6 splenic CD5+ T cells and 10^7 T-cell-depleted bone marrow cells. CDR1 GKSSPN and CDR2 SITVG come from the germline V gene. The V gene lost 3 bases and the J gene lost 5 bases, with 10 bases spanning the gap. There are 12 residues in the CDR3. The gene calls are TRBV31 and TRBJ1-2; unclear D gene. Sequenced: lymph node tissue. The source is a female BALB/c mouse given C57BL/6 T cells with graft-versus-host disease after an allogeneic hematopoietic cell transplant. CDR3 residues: CAWRDGRSDYTF. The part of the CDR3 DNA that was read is TGTGCCTGGAGGGACGGGAGGTCCGACTACACC.